This TCR beta chain is drawn from a study of blood T cell repertoires in COVID-19. As for the study in general: COVID-19 samples, acute and convalescent, were from the United States, Italy and Spain. From T cells, B-cell-depleted T cells, or PBMCs came the material, which was cDNA or gDNA.

Per the authors' pipeline: Estimates of nucleated cell counts were drawn from the amplification of reference gene primers. Sequenced by immunoSEQ multiplex PCR; TCRdb stores in-frame clones only, minus some. D and trimming come from the DNA, and the V and J calls and clone size come from that table. Of fewer than 250,000 clones in the sample, around nine tenths are singletons; the top ten hold around 2.7%. Per the germline V gene, CDR1 is SGHVS and CDR2 is FQNEAQ. The length of the CDR3 is 15 residues. Trimming took 4 bases from V and 0 from J, leaving 12 bases between them. This clone was detected once.

The clonotype was recovered from a man in his fifties or sixties with acute or convalescent COVID-19. Input material: peripheral blood. The V and J genes are TRBV7-8 and TRBJ1-2; no clear D. The CDR3 bases are TGTGCCAGCAGCTACCGGACTGAAGCTAACTATGGCTACACCTTC. Protein product: CASSYRTEANYGYTF.